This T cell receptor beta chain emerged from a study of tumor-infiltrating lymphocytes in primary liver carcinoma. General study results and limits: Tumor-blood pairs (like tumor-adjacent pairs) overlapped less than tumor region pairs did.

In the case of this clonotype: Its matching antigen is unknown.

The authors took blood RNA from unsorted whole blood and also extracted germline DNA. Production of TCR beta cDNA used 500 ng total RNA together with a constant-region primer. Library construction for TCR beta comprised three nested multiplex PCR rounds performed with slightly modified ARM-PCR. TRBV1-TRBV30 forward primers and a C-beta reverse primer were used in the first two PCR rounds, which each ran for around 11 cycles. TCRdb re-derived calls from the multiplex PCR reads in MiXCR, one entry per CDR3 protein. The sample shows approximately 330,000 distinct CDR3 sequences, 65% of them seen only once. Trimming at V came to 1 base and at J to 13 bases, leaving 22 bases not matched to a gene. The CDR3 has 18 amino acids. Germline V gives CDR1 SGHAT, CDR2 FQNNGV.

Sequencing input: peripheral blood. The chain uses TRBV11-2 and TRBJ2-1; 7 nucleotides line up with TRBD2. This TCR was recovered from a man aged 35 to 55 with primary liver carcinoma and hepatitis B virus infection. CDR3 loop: CASSLARLALGRKETQFF. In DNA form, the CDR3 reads TGTGCCAGCAGCTTAGCGAGACTAGCCCTGGGAAGAAAGGAGACCCAGTTCTTC.